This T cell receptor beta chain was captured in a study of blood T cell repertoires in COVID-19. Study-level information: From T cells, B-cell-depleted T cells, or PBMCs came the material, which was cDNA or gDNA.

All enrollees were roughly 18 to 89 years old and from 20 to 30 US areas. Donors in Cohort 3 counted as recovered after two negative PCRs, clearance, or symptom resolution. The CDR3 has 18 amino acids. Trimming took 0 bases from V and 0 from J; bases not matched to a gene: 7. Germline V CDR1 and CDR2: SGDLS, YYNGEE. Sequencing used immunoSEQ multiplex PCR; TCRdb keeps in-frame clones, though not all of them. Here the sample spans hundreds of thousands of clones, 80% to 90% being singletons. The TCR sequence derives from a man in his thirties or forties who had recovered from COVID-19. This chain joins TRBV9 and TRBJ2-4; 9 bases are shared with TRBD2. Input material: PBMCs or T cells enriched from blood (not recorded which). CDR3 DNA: TGTGCCAGCAGCGTAGGGGTAGCGGGAGTTGGAGCCAAAAACATTCAGTACTTC. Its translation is CASSVGVAGVGAKNIQYF.